The clone carrying this T cell receptor (beta chain) appeared a few times. Each CDR3 protein gets one entry after TCRdb re-called the reads with MiXCR. The table lists 310,000 or so distinct CDR3 sequences, roughly 25% of them singletons. The germline CDR1 and CDR2 sequences are ENHRY and SYGVKD. Trimming shortened V by 6 bases and J by 2 bases, and 10 bases separated the two germline ends. The CDR3 extends over 13 amino acids. The sample comes from a study of T cell repertoires in cytomegalovirus infection. Sample: PBMCs. The source is a human donor in good health (CMV status not recorded). Some clones in this sample may be carry-over from other donors' samples. The V call is TRBV10-3, the J call TRBJ2-5; the D gene could be TRBD1 or TRBD2 (5 bases each). The CDR3 spells CAIRRDPQETQYF. In nucleotides, the CDR3 is TGTGCCATCAGGAGGGACCCACAAGAGACCCAGTACTTC.